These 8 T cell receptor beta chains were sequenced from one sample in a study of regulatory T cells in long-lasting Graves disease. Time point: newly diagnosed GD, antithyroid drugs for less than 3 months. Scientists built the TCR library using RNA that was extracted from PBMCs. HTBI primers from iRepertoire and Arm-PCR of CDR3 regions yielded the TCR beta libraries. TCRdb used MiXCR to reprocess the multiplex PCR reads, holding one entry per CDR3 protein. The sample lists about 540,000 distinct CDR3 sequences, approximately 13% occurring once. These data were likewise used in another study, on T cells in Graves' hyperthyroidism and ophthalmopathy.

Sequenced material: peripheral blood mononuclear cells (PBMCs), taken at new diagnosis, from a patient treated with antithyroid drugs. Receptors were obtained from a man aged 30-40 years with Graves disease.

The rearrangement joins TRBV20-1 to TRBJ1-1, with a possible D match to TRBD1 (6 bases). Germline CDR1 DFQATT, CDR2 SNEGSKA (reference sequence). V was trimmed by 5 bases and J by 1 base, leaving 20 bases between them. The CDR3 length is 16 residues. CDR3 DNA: TGCAGTGCTCTACCGTCGGGGGGGGGCTGGAACACTGAAGCTTTCTTT. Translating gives CSALPSGGGWNTEAFF.

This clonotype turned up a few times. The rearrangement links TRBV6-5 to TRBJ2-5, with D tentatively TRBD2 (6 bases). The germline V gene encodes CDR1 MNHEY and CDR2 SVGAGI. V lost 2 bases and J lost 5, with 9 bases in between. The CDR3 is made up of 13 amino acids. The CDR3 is CASSYGGRETQYF. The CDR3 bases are TGTGCCAGCAGTTACGGAGGGCGGGAGACCCAGTACTTC.

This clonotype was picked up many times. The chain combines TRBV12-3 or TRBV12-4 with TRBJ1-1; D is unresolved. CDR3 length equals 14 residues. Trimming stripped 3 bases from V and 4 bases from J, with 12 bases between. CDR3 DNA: TGTGCCAGCAGTTTTAGGCACCCGAGCACTGAAGCTTTCTTT. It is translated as CASSFRHPSTEAFF.

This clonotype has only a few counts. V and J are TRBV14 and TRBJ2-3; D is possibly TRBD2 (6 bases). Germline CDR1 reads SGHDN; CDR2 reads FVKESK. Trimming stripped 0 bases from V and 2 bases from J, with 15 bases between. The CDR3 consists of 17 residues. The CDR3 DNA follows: TGTGCCAGCAGCCAAGATCCCGCAGGGACTTCCACAGATACGCAGTATTTT. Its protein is CASSQDPAGTSTDTQYF.

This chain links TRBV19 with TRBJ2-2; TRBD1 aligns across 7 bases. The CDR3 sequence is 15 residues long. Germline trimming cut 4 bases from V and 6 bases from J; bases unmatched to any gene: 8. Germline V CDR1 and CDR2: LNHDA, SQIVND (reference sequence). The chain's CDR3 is CASSTLRQGPGELFF. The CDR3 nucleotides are TGTGCCAGTAGTACCTTAAGACAGGGACCCGGGGAGCTGTTTTTT.

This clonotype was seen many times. This CDR3 is CAWSERLELVEKLFF. In nucleotides, the CDR3 is TGTGCCTGGAGTGAACGATTGGAACTAGTTGAAAAACTGTTTTTT. The chain recombines TRBV30 with TRBJ1-4; no definite D call. CDR3 length: 15 residues. Germline CDR1 and CDR2: GTSNPN and SVGIG (reference sequence). With 1 base removed from V and 7 bases from J, the gap between germline ends came to 16 bases.

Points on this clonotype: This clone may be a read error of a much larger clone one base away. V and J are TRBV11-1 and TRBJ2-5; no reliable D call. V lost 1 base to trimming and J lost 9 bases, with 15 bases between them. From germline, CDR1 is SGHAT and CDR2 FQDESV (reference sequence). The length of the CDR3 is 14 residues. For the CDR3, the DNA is TGTGCCAGCAGCTTAGATATCCAGGTTAAGCCCCAGTACTTC. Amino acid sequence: CASSLDIQVKPQYF. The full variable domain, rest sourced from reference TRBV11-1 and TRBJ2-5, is EAEVAQSPRYKITEKSQAVAFWCDPISGHATLYWYRQILGQGPELLVQFQDESVVDDSQLPKDRFSAERLKGVDSTLKIQPAELGDSAMYLCASSLDIQVKPQYFGPGTRLLVL.

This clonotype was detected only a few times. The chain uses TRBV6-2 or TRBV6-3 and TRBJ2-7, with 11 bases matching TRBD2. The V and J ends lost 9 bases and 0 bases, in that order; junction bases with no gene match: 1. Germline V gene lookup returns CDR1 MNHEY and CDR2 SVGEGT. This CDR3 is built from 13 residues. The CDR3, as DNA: TGTGCCAGTACTAGCGGGAGCTCCTACGAGCAGTACTTC. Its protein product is CASTSGSSYEQYF.